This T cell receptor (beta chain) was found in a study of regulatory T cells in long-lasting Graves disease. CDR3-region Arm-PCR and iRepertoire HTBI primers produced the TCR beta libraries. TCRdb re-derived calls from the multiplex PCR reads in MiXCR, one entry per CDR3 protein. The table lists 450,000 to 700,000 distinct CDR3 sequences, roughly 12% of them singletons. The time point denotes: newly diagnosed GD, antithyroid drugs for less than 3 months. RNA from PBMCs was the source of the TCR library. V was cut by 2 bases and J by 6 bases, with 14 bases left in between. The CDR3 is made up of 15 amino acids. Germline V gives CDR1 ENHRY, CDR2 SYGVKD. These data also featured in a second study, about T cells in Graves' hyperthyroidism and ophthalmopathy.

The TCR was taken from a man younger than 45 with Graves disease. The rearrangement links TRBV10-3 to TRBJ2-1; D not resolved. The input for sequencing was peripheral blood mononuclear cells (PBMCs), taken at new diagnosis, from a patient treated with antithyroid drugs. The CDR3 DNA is TGTGCCATCAGTGAGCCCGCGACTCAGAGCAATGAGCAGTTCTTC. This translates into CAISEPATQSNEQFF.